The present T cell receptor beta chain was sequenced within a study of STAT5B mutations in CD4+ large granular lymphocyte leukemia. TCRdb keeps only in-frame clones here, not all; method: immunoSEQ multiplex PCR. Here the sample spans tens of thousands of clones, 70% to 85% being singletons. V lost 0 bases to trimming and J lost 8 bases, with 14 bases between them. The germline V gene has CDR1 SGHRS and CDR2 YFSETQ. The CDR3 has 14 residues. The clonotype was recovered from a human donor in good health. The sample taken for sequencing was CD4+ T cells from blood buffy coats. V and J are TRBV5-1 and TRBJ1-1; D remains unclear. The CDR3 here is CASSLAGGATEAFF. The DNA for the CDR3 is TGCGCCAGCAGCTTGGCCGGAGGCGCTACAGAAGCTTTCTTT.